The 32 T cell receptor beta chains presented below share a single source sample, sequenced in a study of CD8 T cells in Susac syndrome. Random hexamers were used to reverse transcribe an amount of roughly 0.5 to 1 ug RNA. MiXCR, applied by TCRdb to the immunoSEQ multiplex PCR reads, yields one record per CDR3 protein. This sample yields 100,000 to 150,000 distinct CDR3 sequences, of which around 94% are seen a single time; 0.065% to 0.1% belongs to the top ten. The sequenced sample was CD4+ T cells from PBMCs. These receptors all stem from a human donor in good health.

CDR3 sequence reads: CASSPDPNQPQHF. In nucleotides, the CDR3 is TGCGCCAGCAGCCCGGACCCCAATCAGCCCCAGCATTTT. This chain joins TRBV5-1 and TRBJ1-5; D not certain. Deletions cut 4 bases from V and 3 bases from J, with 8 bases between. The germline gives CDR1 SGHRS, CDR2 YFSETQ. This CDR3 contains 13 residues.

This clonotype was recorded only once. The chain couples TRBV19 to TRBJ2-2, with D maybe TRBD1 (6 bases). The V end lost 3 bases, the J end lost 0 bases, and 8 bases lay between the germline ends. CDR1 and CDR2 (germline): LNHDA, SQIVND (reference sequence). The CDR3 is made up of 15 amino acids. The CDR3 DNA reads as TGTGCCAGTAGTATCGGACAGTCGAACACCGGGGAGCTGTTTTTT. Translated: CASSIGQSNTGELFF. The entire variable domain, with the rest obtained from reference TRBV19 and TRBJ2-2, is as follows: DGGITQSPKYLFRKEGQNVTLSCEQNLNHDAMYWYRQDPGQGLRLIYYSQIVNDFQKGDIAEGYSVSREKKESFPLTVTSAQKNPTAFYLCASSIGQSNTGELFFGEGSRLTVL.

V usage is TRBV12-3 or TRBV12-4 and J usage is TRBJ1-2; 8 positions match TRBD1. Unmatched junction bases numbered 11, after V lost 7 bases and J lost 4 bases. This CDR3 has 15 residues. In DNA form, the CDR3 reads TGTGCCAGCACTCTTACAGGGGGGAGCACCTATGGCTACACCTTC. Translated, it gives CASTLTGGSTYGYTF.

The chain carries TRBV5-5 and TRBJ2-7; maybe TRBD1 (6 bases). CDR1 is SGHKS and CDR2 is YYEKEE in the germline V gene (reference sequence). V was clipped by 2 bases and J by 1 base, with 13 bases between them. The CDR3 has 15 amino acids. The CDR3 nucleotides read TGTGCCAGCAGCTTTGGTCCAGGGGAGTCCTACGAGCAGTACTTC. Its translation is CASSFGPGESYEQYF.

The V gene is TRBV2, the J gene TRBJ2-1, with TRBD1 matching over 7 bases. J was trimmed by 14 bases and V by 1 base; bases with no gene match: 8. This CDR3 comprises 13 residues. From germline, CDR1 is SNHLY and CDR2 FYNNEI. CDR3 sequence: CASSEVGTVGEFF. The CDR3 DNA reads as TGTGCCAGCAGTGAAGTGGGGACAGTCGGGGAGTTCTTC.

The V and J genes are TRBV20-1 and TRBJ2-1; D may be TRBD2 (5 bases). Trimming took off 6 bases at V and 7 bases at J, with 13 bases between the two ends. Per the germline V gene, CDR1 is DFQATT and CDR2 is SNEGSKA (reference sequence). This CDR3 has 12 residues. The CDR3 DNA is TGCAGTGCCCCTTTGGACTCGAATGAGCAGTTCTTC. Encoded protein: CSAPLDSNEQFF.

The genes are TRBV30 and TRBJ2-6; no reliable D call. The CDR3 length is 13 residues. V was shortened by 4 bases and J by 0 bases, with 4 bases between the two germline ends. Germline-derived CDR1 and CDR2 are GTSNPN and SVGIG (reference sequence). CDR3 loop: CAWKVSGANVLTF. CDR3 bases: TGTGCCTGGAAGGTCTCTGGGGCCAACGTCCTGACTTTC. Combining the CDR3 with reference TRBV30 and TRBJ2-6 gives the whole variable domain SQTIHQWPATLVQPVGSPLSLECTVEGTSNPNLYWYRQAAGRGLQLLFYSVGIGQISSEVPQNLSASRPQDRQFILSSKKLLLSDSGFYLCAWKVSGANVLTFGAGSRLTVL.

This chain uses TRBV2 with TRBJ2-1; 10 nucleotides match TRBD1. Trimming removed 5 bases from V and 4 bases from J; junction bases left unmatched: 5. Germline loops: CDR1 SNHLY, CDR2 FYNNEI. This CDR3 spans 15 amino acids. This CDR3 is CASSPGTGAYNEQFF. The CDR3 DNA reads as TGTGCCAGCAGTCCCGGGACAGGGGCTTACAATGAGCAGTTCTTC.

The chain uses TRBV6-8 and TRBJ1-1; possibly TRBD1 for D (6 bases). Trimming pared 5 bases from V and 4 bases from J, leaving 20 bases between. CDR3 length: 16 amino acids. From germline, CDR1 is MNHGY and CDR2 SAAAGT. Here the CDR3 DNA reads TGTGCCAGCAGTCCCCCCAGGGGCCAAAGGGGCACTGAAGCTTTCTTT. It is translated as CASSPPRGQRGTEAFF.

V is TRBV10-3 and J is TRBJ2-5; TRBD1 might be the D (5 bases). Trimming removed 3 bases from V and 5 bases from J, with 13 bases in between. The CDR3 runs to 14 residues. The germline V gene encodes CDR1 ENHRY and CDR2 SYGVKD. Written as DNA, the CDR3 is TGTGCCATCAGTGACGGCAGGGCCCCGGAGACCCAGTACTTC. Translated: CAISDGRAPETQYF.

The chain carries TRBV19 and TRBJ2-1; 10 nucleotides match TRBD2. J was trimmed by 3 bases and V by 3 bases; bases with no gene match: 5. The CDR3 runs to 16 residues. Germline V gene sequence: CDR1 LNHDA, CDR2 SQIVND (reference sequence). The CDR3 reads CASSIMRTSGYNEQFF. The CDR3 coding sequence is TGTGCCAGTAGTATTATGAGGACTAGCGGCTACAATGAGCAGTTCTTC.

The genes are TRBV3-1 and TRBJ1-5, with TRBD1 as a possible D gene (5 bases). The CDR3 contains 14 residues. Germline CDR1 is LGHDT and CDR2 is YNNKEL (reference sequence). Trimming shortened V by 7 bases and J by 5 bases, and 15 bases separated the two germline ends. The DNA of the CDR3 is TGTGCCAGCACCTGGCAGGGCACTTATCAGCCCCAGCATTTT. Its protein is CASTWQGTYQPQHF.

The J gene is TRBJ1-2, the V gene TRBV4-3; D is uncertain. The CDR3 extends over 14 amino acids. Deletions cut 0 bases from V and 5 bases from J, with 10 bases between. Germline CDR1 reads LGHNA; CDR2 reads YSLEER. CDR3 DNA: TGCGCCAGCAGCCAAGAAGTGGCAGCTTATGGCTACACCTTC. Its protein product is CASSQEVAAYGYTF.

This chain joins TRBV27 and TRBJ2-1; no clear D gene. The CDR3 spans 13 residues. Germline-derived CDR1 and CDR2 are MNHEY and SMNVEV (reference sequence). V was shortened by 3 bases and J by 5 bases, with 8 bases between the two germline ends. The CDR3 nucleotides read TGTGCCAGCAGTTTCAGTTTTAACAATGAGCAGTTCTTC. Translation: CASSFSFNNEQFF.

J is TRBJ2-2 and V is TRBV5-1; D may be TRBD1 (6 bases). The CDR3 runs to 14 residues. V was shortened by 6 bases and J by 0 bases, with 9 bases between the two germline ends. Germline V gene lookup returns CDR1 SGHRS and CDR2 YFSETQ. In DNA, the CDR3 is TGCGCCAGCACAGGGGCGACGAACACCGGGGAGCTGTTTTTT. As protein: CASTGATNTGELFF.

The J gene is TRBJ2-5, the V gene TRBV7-7; D may be TRBD2 (5 bases). This CDR3 contains 14 residues. V dropped 1 base and J dropped 3 bases, with 9 bases sitting between them. CDR1 and CDR2 (germline): SSHAT, FNYEAQ (reference sequence). CDR3 nucleotides: TGTGCCAGCAGCTTAGACAGCGGAGAAGAGACCCAGTACTTC. Residues: CASSLDSGEETQYF.

The genes are TRBV9 and TRBJ2-1; 7 bases align to TRBD1. Trimming took 2 bases from V and 0 from J; bases not matched to a gene: 5. The CDR3 totals 16 residues. Germline V gene sequence: CDR1 SGDLS, CDR2 YYNGEE. The CDR3 sequence is CASSVLDRSSYNEQFF. CDR3 nucleotides: TGTGCCAGCAGCGTTTTGGACAGGAGCTCCTACAATGAGCAGTTCTTC.

The chain joins TRBV29-1 to TRBJ1-4; D gene uncertain. CDR1 and CDR2 from the germline V gene are SQVTM and ANQGSEA. This CDR3 has 12 residues. Trimming took 7 bases from V and 4 from J, leaving 10 bases between them. The CDR3 coding sequence is TGCAGCGGCATAATGGGTAATGAAAAACTGTTTTTT. Residues: CSGIMGNEKLFF.

The genes are TRBV12-3 or TRBV12-4 and TRBJ2-5; weak D call: TRBD1 (5 bases). The CDR3 has 14 amino acids. Trimming left V 4 bases short and J 0 bases short, with 9 bases between. The CDR3 region has the DNA TGTGCCAGCAGTTCCAGGGTTTACCAAGAGACCCAGTACTTC. Translating gives CASSSRVYQETQYF.

This chain connects TRBV29-1 to TRBJ1-1; no clear D. Deletions cut 2 bases from V and 6 bases from J, with 4 bases between. Germline loops: CDR1 SQVTM, CDR2 ANQGSEA. The CDR3 spans 10 residues. The CDR3 DNA follows: TGCAGCGTTGAAACCGCTGAAGCTTTCTTT. As protein: CSVETAEAFF. Drawing the rest from reference TRBV29-1 and TRBJ1-1, the complete variable domain is SAVISQKPSRDICQRGTSLTIQCQVDSQVTMMFWYRQQPGQSLTLIATANQGSEATYESGFVIDKFPISRPNLTFSTLTVSNMSPEDSSIYLCSVETAEAFFGQGTRLTVV.

This clonotype was detected only once. This sequence joins TRBV24-1 and TRBJ2-3; no reliable D call. The germline gives CDR1 KGHDR, CDR2 SFDVKD. Trimming took 1 base from V and 6 from J, leaving 10 bases between them. The CDR3 has 14 amino acids. CDR3 bases: TGTGCCACCAGTGATTTAGGCGCGAGTGATACGCAGTATTTT. Translated: CATSDLGASDTQYF.

The chain carries TRBV3-1 and TRBJ2-7, with D perhaps assigned TRBD1 or TRBD2 (5 bases each). Between the trimmed V and J ends, which lost 6 bases and 3 bases, there was a span of 9 bases. The CDR3 extends over 12 amino acids. Per the germline V gene, CDR1 is LGHDT and CDR2 is YNNKEL (reference sequence). The CDR3 is CASRRDHYEQYF. The DNA of the CDR3 is TGTGCCAGCAGACGGGACCACTACGAGCAGTACTTC.

The chain joins TRBV11-2 to TRBJ2-7, with unresolved D. CDR3 length: 14 amino acids. Germline V gives CDR1 SGHAT, CDR2 FQNNGV. V was shortened by 3 bases and J by 4 bases, with 13 bases between the two germline ends. The CDR3 reads CASSFGQIGYEQYF. CDR3 DNA sequence: TGTGCCAGCAGCTTCGGGCAGATCGGGTACGAGCAGTACTTC.

The chain is built from TRBV20-1 and TRBJ2-3; 13 bases agree with TRBD2. Trimming at V came to 6 bases and at J to 0 bases, leaving 6 bases not matched to a gene. Germline CDR1 is DFQATT and CDR2 is SNEGSKA (reference sequence). The CDR3 totals 16 residues. The CDR3 coding sequence is TGCAGTGCCGCTGGACTAGCGGGAGTAAGCACAGATACGCAGTATTTT. Translated: CSAAGLAGVSTDTQYF.

This chain connects TRBV20-1 to TRBJ2-1; 9 nucleotides align to TRBD1. The CDR3 totals 18 residues. Germline V gives CDR1 DFQATT, CDR2 SNEGSKA (reference sequence). The V segment lost 3 bases and the J segment 1 base; nucleotides outside the gene matches: 13. In nucleotides, the CDR3 is TGCAGTGCTAGCAATATTGGCGGGGACAGGGTTTCCTACAATGAGCAGTTCTTC. Its translation is CSASNIGGDRVSYNEQFF.

The chain employs TRBV7-9 and TRBJ1-1; 12 bases match TRBD1. The CDR3 consists of 14 residues. Trimming took 5 bases from V and 6 from J; bases not matched to a gene: 4. Germline loops: CDR1 SEHNR, CDR2 FQNEAQ (reference sequence). The CDR3 DNA is TGTGCCAGCAGCCGGGACAGGGGGCTCTCTGAAGCTTTCTTT. This translates into CASSRDRGLSEAFF. The full variable domain, completed using reference TRBV7-9 and TRBJ1-1, is DTGVSQNPRHKITKRGQNVTFRCDPISEHNRLYWYRQTLGQGPEFLTYFQNEAQLEKSRLLSDRFSAERPKGSFSTLEIQRTEQGDSAMYLCASSRDRGLSEAFFGQGTRLTVV.

CDR3 sequence: CSVGWSNEKLFF. CDR3 bases: TGCAGCGTGGGTTGGAGTAATGAAAAACTGTTTTTT. The chain links TRBV29-1 to TRBJ1-4; D is undetermined. Trimming shortened V by 6 bases and J by 4 bases, and 9 bases separated the two germline ends. Germline values: CDR1 SQVTM, CDR2 ANQGSEA. The CDR3 is 12 amino acids.

This clonotype was detected only a few times. The chain is built from TRBV20-1 and TRBJ2-7; tentatively, D is TRBD2 (5 bases). The germline V gene encodes CDR1 DFQATT and CDR2 SNEGSKA (reference sequence). Trimming stripped 0 bases from V and 6 bases from J, with 9 bases between. This CDR3 is built from 12 residues. The CDR3 loop reads CSARDRLAEQYF. Here the CDR3 DNA reads TGCAGTGCTAGAGATCGGCTAGCCGAGCAGTACTTC.

The rearrangement uses TRBV30 and TRBJ1-5; D might be TRBD1 (5 bases). Germline-derived CDR1 and CDR2 are GTSNPN and SVGIG (reference sequence). This CDR3 has 14 amino acids. Trimming removed 4 bases at V and 4 bases at J, with 14 bases between. The CDR3 is CAWTGIGRNQPQHF. The CDR3 nucleotides are TGTGCCTGGACAGGGATCGGGCGAAATCAGCCCCAGCATTTT.

CDR3 nucleotide sequence: TGTGCCTGGAGTGTACGGGGGGGGACAGATACGCAGTATTTT. This gives the protein CAWSVRGGTDTQYF. The rearrangement uses TRBV30 and TRBJ2-3; 8 bases map to TRBD2. There are 14 residues in the CDR3. The trim removed 0 bases at V and 3 bases at J, leaving 2 bases unmatched. Germline V CDR1 and CDR2: GTSNPN, SVGIG (reference sequence).

The chain combines TRBV4-2 with TRBJ2-2, with D hard to call. In germline, CDR1 is LGHNA, CDR2 YNFKEQ. This CDR3 is built from 12 residues. The V end was cut by 1 base, the J end by 8 bases, with 5 bases between. This chain's CDR3 is CASSQVTGELFF. DNA of the CDR3: TGTGCCAGCAGCCAAGTGACGGGGGAGCTGTTTTTT.

This chain connects TRBV6-1 to TRBJ2-1; TRBD2 agrees at 8 bases. J was trimmed by 7 bases and V by 6 bases; bases with no gene match: 5. Germline V gives CDR1 MNHNS, CDR2 SASEGT. CDR3 length equals 13 residues. This chain's CDR3 is CASRDLAGNEQFF. DNA for the CDR3: TGTGCCAGCAGGGATTTAGCGGGAAATGAGCAGTTCTTC.